These 16 T cell receptor beta chains originate from one sample sequenced in a study of T-cell reconstitution after alpha-beta-depleted transplantation in children (TCRdb year 2016). Libraries were prepared through PCR. The data were produced on an Illumina HiSeq 2500. TCR libraries were prepared with molecular barcoding, using unique molecular identifiers to normalize TCRbeta repertoire quantification. TCRdb reanalyzed the raw reads on its own, using fastp at Q25 for trimming and MiXCR for clone calling, and kept in-frame beta chains. CDR3 protein duplicates are merged, each entry listing the most common genes and DNA. In this sample the table shows around 370,000 distinct CDR3 sequences, about a tenth of which occur a single time. The ten biggest clones cover 2% to 3% of the sample. This specimen was PBMCs from the stem cell graft donor, taken from the stem cell graft. The origin of the receptors is a human donor who donated a stem cell graft to a child with acute lymphoblastic leukemia.

Only a few counts were recorded for this clonotype. This rearrangement joins TRBV7-9 to TRBJ1-2; possibly TRBD1 for D (6 bases). The CDR3 consists of 17 residues. V lost 5 bases and J 2 bases, leaving 21 bases between the germline ends. Germline-derived CDR1 and CDR2 are SEHNR and FQNEAQ (reference sequence). As DNA, the CDR3 is TGTGCCAGCAGCCAAAGTACGGCAGGGGAATCCAACTATGGCTACACCTTC. Protein: CASSQSTAGESNYGYTF. Filled out from reference TRBV7-9 and TRBJ1-2, the complete variable domain reads DTGVSQNPRHKITKRGQNVTFRCDPISEHNRLYWYRQTLGQGPEFLTYFQNEAQLEKSRLLSDRFSAERPKGSFSTLEIQRTEQGDSAMYLCASSQSTAGESNYGYTFGSGTRLTVV.

This clonotype appeared many times. The J gene is TRBJ2-7, the V gene TRBV5-8, with D maybe TRBD1 (5 bases). The CDR3 is 14 residues long. The germline CDR1 and CDR2 sequences are SGHTS and YDEGEE. V dropped 4 bases and J dropped 5 bases, with 16 bases sitting between them. The CDR3 sequence: CASSPVPQDNEQYF. As DNA, the CDR3 is TGTGCCAGCAGCCCGGTACCTCAGGACAACGAGCAGTACTTC.

This clonotype has just a few counts. The rearrangement joins TRBV7-2 to TRBJ2-7; D remains ambiguous. Trimming removed 5 bases from V and 0 bases from J, with 20 bases in between. CDR3 length: 17 residues. Germline loops: CDR1 SGHTA, CDR2 FQGNSA. DNA of the CDR3: TGTGCCAGCAGCCTCCCCCCCGAGCGTAGCCTCTCCTACGAGCAGTACTTC. Protein: CASSLPPERSLSYEQYF.

In its sample, this clonotype was seen a few times. J is TRBJ1-3 and V is TRBV30; D gene ambiguous. Trimming took off 5 bases at V and 0 bases at J, with 8 bases between the two ends. The CDR3 extends over 13 amino acids. The germline V gene encodes CDR1 GTSNPN and CDR2 SVGIG (reference sequence). CDR3 coding DNA: TGTGCCTGGGGGGTCGGCTCTGGAAACACCATATATTTT. Residues: CAWGVGSGNTIYF. Full variable domain (missing parts from reference TRBV30 and TRBJ1-3): SQTIHQWPATLVQPVGSPLSLECTVEGTSNPNLYWYRQAAGRGLQLLFYSVGIGQISSEVPQNLSASRPQDRQFILSSKKLLLSDSGFYLCAWGVGSGNTIYFGEGSWLTVV.

This clonotype was recorded at least ten times. The CDR3 nucleotides are TGTGCCACCTCGACTAGCGGGGGCTCCCATGAGCAGTTCTTC. Amino acids: CATSTSGGSHEQFF. V usage is TRBV27 and J usage is TRBJ2-1; 12 nucleotides match TRBD2. Germline CDR1 reads MNHEY; CDR2 reads SMNVEV (reference sequence). V dropped 10 bases and J dropped 8; count of bases not matched to a gene: 9. The CDR3 consists of 14 residues.

Only a few counts were recorded for this clonotype. The J gene is TRBJ1-6, the V gene TRBV20-1; tentative D call: TRBD1 (5 bases). V was shortened by 0 bases and J by 9 bases, with 9 bases between the two germline ends. The CDR3 runs to 13 residues. Germline V gene lookup returns CDR1 DFQATT and CDR2 SNEGSKA (reference sequence). The CDR3 region is CSARDLGVSPLHF. CDR3 DNA sequence: TGCAGTGCTAGAGATTTAGGGGTTTCACCCCTCCACTTT.

The chain recombines TRBV7-8 with TRBJ2-5; 7 nucleotides match TRBD2. The CDR3 extends over 17 amino acids. The V gene's germline CDR1 is SGHVS and CDR2 FQNEAQ. The ends lost 5 bases at V and 5 bases at J; junction bases unmatched: 17. The CDR3 protein is CASSPLGVGGSGETQYF. The CDR3, as DNA: TGTGCCAGCAGCCCACTAGGGGTGGGGGGGAGTGGGGAGACCCAGTACTTC.

This clonotype was counted ten times or more. V gene TRBV9 combines with J gene TRBJ2-1; D may correspond to TRBD1 or TRBD2 (6 bases each). Germline CDR1 and CDR2: SGDLS and YYNGEE. The CDR3 has 14 amino acids. V shed 6 bases and J shed 8 bases, with 18 bases lying between them. This CDR3 is CASTRGPSDYEQFF. The CDR3 DNA reads as TGTGCCAGCACCCGGGGGCCTAGCGATTATGAGCAGTTCTTC.

This clonotype has just a few counts. The chain employs TRBV7-2 and TRBJ2-3; 9 positions agree with TRBD1. V was pared by 8 bases and J by 4 bases, with 13 bases of the junction left unmatched. In germline, CDR1 is SGHTA, CDR2 FQGNSA. This CDR3 is built from 16 residues. As DNA, the CDR3 is TGTGCCAGCGGATCAGGGTGGGGACAGGGATCAGATACGCAGTATTTT. This gives the protein CASGSGWGQGSDTQYF.

This clonotype came up a few times. The chain links TRBV7-6 to TRBJ2-1; 12 positions match TRBD2. This CDR3 contains 17 residues. Trimming cost V 1 base and J 5 bases; bases outside gene matches: 6. CDR1 and CDR2 from the germline V gene are SGHVS and FNYEAQ. The DNA for the CDR3 is TGTGCCAGCAGCTTAGTACTAGCGGGAGGCTCAAACAATGAGCAGTTCTTC. This sequence encodes CASSLVLAGGSNNEQFF.

This clonotype was seen a handful of times. The V gene is TRBV12-3 or TRBV12-4, the J gene TRBJ2-7; D possibly corresponds to TRBD1 (6 bases). Trimming pared 6 bases from V and 5 bases from J, leaving 17 bases between. This CDR3 is built from 14 residues. CDR3 sequence: CASRQDSLLNEQYF. In nucleotides, the CDR3 is TGTGCCAGCAGACAGGACAGCCTCTTGAACGAGCAGTACTTC.

The chain couples TRBV3-1 to TRBJ1-3; D is undetermined. The length of the CDR3 is 19 residues. V lost 0 bases and J lost 0, with 18 bases in between. CDR1 is LGHDT and CDR2 is YNNKEL in the germline V gene (reference sequence). The CDR3 spells CASSQDGPYTRTSGNTIYF. The CDR3 DNA is TGTGCCAGCAGCCAAGACGGTCCCTACACGAGAACCTCTGGAAACACCATATATTTT.

This clonotype was observed at least ten times. J is TRBJ1-2 and V is TRBV12-3 or TRBV12-4; D gene uncertain. This CDR3 contains 12 residues. The V end was cut by 1 base, the J end by 8 bases, with 8 bases between. The CDR3 region has the DNA TGTGCCAGCAGTTTAGGGGTTGGGGGCTACACCTTC. Its protein is CASSLGVGGYTF.

The V gene is TRBV29-1, the J gene TRBJ2-1; maybe TRBD1 (6 bases). The germline V and J ends were trimmed by 5 bases and 5 bases, with 13 bases remaining between them. Germline CDR1 and CDR2: SQVTM and ANQGSEA. The CDR3 is made up of 13 amino acids. CDR3 amino acids: CSVRRGDHNEQFF. The CDR3 DNA reads as TGCAGCGTTCGCAGGGGAGACCACAATGAGCAGTTCTTC.

This clonotype was counted ten times or more. The chain recombines TRBV5-1 with TRBJ1-5, with D tentatively TRBD1 (5 bases). Trimming took off 0 bases at V and 7 bases at J, with 11 bases between the two ends. Germline CDR1 SGHRS, CDR2 YFSETQ. The CDR3 is 14 amino acids. The CDR3 loop is CASSLGGNGQPQHF. CDR3 nucleotide sequence: TGCGCCAGCAGCTTGGGGGGGAACGGACAGCCCCAGCATTTT.

This clonotype has just a few counts. The chain recombines TRBV28 with TRBJ2-7, with D possibly matching TRBD2 (7 bases). Germline V gene sequence: CDR1 MDHEN, CDR2 SYDVKM. This CDR3 has 17 residues. V shed 5 bases and J shed 3 bases, with 23 bases lying between them. This CDR3 is CASSLDWGGVVRYEQYF. In nucleotides, the CDR3 is TGTGCCAGCAGTCTTGACTGGGGGGGCGTAGTCCGCTACGAGCAGTACTTC.